A single sample gave rise to the 19 T cell receptor beta chains below, sequenced in a study of post-analysis software for immune sequencing data. Study-level points and caveats: In patients, TRBV5-6, TRBV5-1 and TRBV20-1 belonged to roughly 5 TRBV segments found more frequently than in controls.

TCR beta cDNA libraries included unique molecular identifiers. MiXCR was run by TCRdb on the PCR reads, yielding one entry per CDR3 protein. The data contain 430,000 or so distinct CDR3 sequences, 30% to 45% of them singletons. The antigens of these receptors remain unknown. Source material: blood. The receptors come from a girl aged 2 to 10 with multiple sclerosis.

This clonotype was seen a handful of times. The chain carries TRBV4-3 and TRBJ2-4; no definite D call. This CDR3 has 13 residues. The V end lost 0 bases, the J end lost 8 bases, and 8 bases lay between the germline ends. The germline CDR1 and CDR2 sequences are LGHNA and YSLEER. The CDR3 sequence: CASSQDRFDIQYF. CDR3 nucleotide sequence: TGCGCCAGCAGCCAAGATAGGTTCGACATTCAGTACTTC.

CDR3 sequence reads: CASSELVIKETQYF. CDR3 nucleotide sequence: TGTGCCAGCAGTGAATTAGTTATAAAAGAGACCCAGTACTTC. This chain connects TRBV6-1 to TRBJ2-5; D ambiguous. Germline V gene sequence: CDR1 MNHNS, CDR2 SASEGT. This CDR3 is 14 amino acids long. V was cut by 2 bases and J by 3 bases, with 10 bases left in between.

V usage is TRBV6-5 and J usage is TRBJ1-2; 8 bases map to TRBD1. The CDR3 spans 13 residues. Per germline, CDR1 MNHEY and CDR2 SVGAGI. The V and J ends lost 2 bases and 8 bases, in that order; junction bases with no gene match: 4. CDR3 sequence: CASSYQGAFGYTF. The CDR3 DNA follows: TGTGCCAGCAGTTACCAGGGGGCGTTCGGCTACACCTTC.

J is TRBJ1-6 and V is TRBV12-5; D is uncertain. Germline values: CDR1 LGHNT, CDR2 FRNRAP. V dropped 2 bases and J dropped 8 bases, with 10 bases sitting between them. The CDR3 sequence is 14 residues long. This chain's CDR3 is CASGLRLADSPLHF. The DNA for the CDR3 is TGTGCTAGTGGTTTGCGCCTTGCGGATTCACCCCTCCACTTT.

This clonotype has just a few counts. The rearrangement links TRBV6-1 to TRBJ2-1; D unclear. Germline-derived CDR1 and CDR2 are MNHNS and SASEGT. The V end was cut by 2 bases, the J end by 0 bases, with 5 bases between. This CDR3 has 14 residues. The CDR3, as DNA: TGTGCCAGCAGTGAACTAAGCTCCTACAATGAGCAGTTCTTC. Protein: CASSELSSYNEQFF.

CDR3 residues: CASSVGGGTYEQYF. The CDR3 coding sequence is TGTGCCAGCAGCGTAGGCGGGGGGACCTACGAGCAGTACTTC. The chain joins TRBV9 to TRBJ2-7, with TRBD2 matching over 8 bases. With V trimmed by 0 bases and J by 2 bases, 1 base remained unmatched. Germline V gene sequence: CDR1 SGDLS, CDR2 YYNGEE. The CDR3 is 14 amino acids.

The chain joins TRBV7-2 to TRBJ2-1, with a tentative D call TRBD2 (7 bases). This CDR3 region has 16 residues. Germline lookup yields CDR1 SGHTA and CDR2 FQGNSA. V was trimmed by 5 bases and J by 4 bases, leaving 18 bases between them. The CDR3 sequence is CASSGGASGKYNEQFF. CDR3 sequence (DNA): TGTGCCAGCAGCGGGGGGGCTAGCGGTAAATACAATGAGCAGTTCTTC.

The rearrangement joins TRBV7-9 to TRBJ1-1; D perhaps matches TRBD1 (5 bases). Germline V lookup: CDR1 SEHNR, CDR2 FQNEAQ (reference sequence). The CDR3 contains 14 residues. Trimming left V 7 bases short and J 5 bases short, with 17 bases between. CDR3 in DNA: TGTGCCAGCACCGATCTCCCCGGGGGTACTGAAGCTTTCTTT. This codes for CASTDLPGGTEAFF.

The table lists this clonotype with a few counts. The V and J genes are TRBV5-6 and TRBJ1-2, with no clear D. V lost 5 bases, J lost 2 bases, and 10 bases lay in between. Germline V lookup: CDR1 SGHDT, CDR2 YYEEEE. The CDR3 consists of 13 residues. The CDR3 DNA sequence: TGTGCCAGCAGGAGAGGGTGGAACTATGGCTACACCTTC. Translated: CASRRGWNYGYTF.

The rearrangement uses TRBV7-6 and TRBJ2-7; TRBD2 aligns across 11 bases. The germline gives CDR1 SGHVS, CDR2 FNYEAQ. After removal of 3 bases from V and 6 bases from J, the junction contained 13 bases not matched to a gene. The CDR3 contains 17 residues. The CDR3 DNA reads TGTGCCAGCAGCTTTTTCCCACGGCTAGCGGGAGGAGCCGAGCAGTACTTC. Translation: CASSFFPRLAGGAEQYF. The full variable domain, completed using reference TRBV7-6 and TRBJ2-7, is GAGVSQSPRYKVTKRGQDVALRCDPISGHVSLYWYRQALGQGPEFLTYFNYEAQQDKSGLPNDRFSAERPEGSISTLTIQRTEQRDSAMYRCASSFFPRLAGGAEQYFGPGTRLTVT.

This clonotype was detected only a few times. V and J are TRBV29-1 and TRBJ2-1, with 9 bases aligning to TRBD1. The V segment lost 7 bases and the J segment 8 bases; nucleotides outside the gene matches: 12. The CDR3 runs to 14 residues. The germline CDR1 and CDR2 sequences are SQVTM and ANQGSEA. CDR3 coding DNA: TGCAGCGACTTAAACAGGGGGCTTGGCTATGAGCAGTTCTTC. It codes for CSDLNRGLGYEQFF.

V and J are TRBV28 and TRBJ2-7; 7 positions match TRBD1. This CDR3 region has 16 residues. CDR1 is MDHEN, CDR2 SYDVKM, per germline. The trim removed 3 bases at V and 4 bases at J, leaving 12 bases unmatched. The CDR3 sequence is CASSFPSGGATYEQYF. The CDR3, as DNA: TGTGCCAGCAGTTTCCCCTCAGGGGGTGCTACGTACGAGCAGTACTTC.

The V gene is TRBV11-2, the J gene TRBJ2-1; D is uncertain. The V end lost 6 bases, the J end lost 5 bases, and 11 bases lay between the germline ends. The germline gives CDR1 SGHAT, CDR2 FQNNGV. There are 13 residues in the CDR3. In nucleotides, the CDR3 is TGTGCCAGCAGGCCTACCCTGGACAATGAGCAGTTCTTC. Translation: CASRPTLDNEQFF. The variable domain in full, completed from reference TRBV11-2 and TRBJ2-1, reads EAGVAQSPRYKIIEKRQSVAFWCNPISGHATLYWYQQILGQGPKLLIQFQNNGVVDDSQLPKDRFSAERLKGVDSTLKIQPAKLEDSAVYLCASRPTLDNEQFFGPGTRLTVL.

CDR3 bases: TGTGCCAGCAGCTTAAGGTGGGCTAGCCGGAGGGAGACCCAGTACTTC. The encoded protein is CASSLRWASRRETQYF. The chain combines TRBV11-1 with TRBJ2-5, with D possibly matching TRBD2 (5 bases). Germline CDR1 is SGHAT and CDR2 is FQDESV (reference sequence). The CDR3 covers 16 residues. Trimming removed 2 bases from V and 5 bases from J, with 18 bases in between.

The chain uses TRBV6-5 and TRBJ1-1, with D perhaps TRBD1 (5 bases). Germline V gene lookup returns CDR1 MNHEY and CDR2 SVGAGI. The ends were cut back, 4 bases at V and 6 bases at J, with 15 bases in the middle. The CDR3 runs to 14 residues. The CDR3 region is CASSSGFGGSEAFF. CDR3 sequence (DNA): TGTGCCAGCAGTTCAGGGTTTGGGGGGTCTGAAGCTTTCTTT.

This sequence joins TRBV7-3 and TRBJ1-2; TRBD1 agrees at 7 bases. The CDR3 consists of 17 residues. Trimming cost V 6 bases and J 2 bases; bases outside gene matches: 15. Germline V CDR1 and CDR2: SGHTA, FQGTGA. DNA for the CDR3: TGTGCCAGCAGTCTCGGGCATACCGGGACAGTCAACTATGGCTACACCTTC. Encoded protein: CASSLGHTGTVNYGYTF.

This chain uses TRBV12-3 or TRBV12-4 with TRBJ2-3, with 7 bases lining up with TRBD2. J gave up 0 bases and V 4 bases, and 7 bases lay outside the gene matches. The CDR3 extends over 16 amino acids. In nucleotides, the CDR3 is TGTGCCAGCAGTTCCAGCGGGGTAATCAGCACAGATACGCAGTATTTT. It encodes CASSSSGVISTDTQYF.

This sequence joins TRBV7-8 and TRBJ1-2; perhaps TRBD1 as D (6 bases). The V gene's germline CDR1 is SGHVS and CDR2 FQNEAQ. Trimming removed 1 base from V and 7 bases from J, with 10 bases in between. The CDR3 is 13 amino acids. The CDR3 here is CASSLGGGRGYTF. DNA for the CDR3: TGTGCCAGCAGCTTAGGGGGGGGGCGTGGCTACACCTTC.

This clonotype was picked up a small number of times. The rearrangement links TRBV10-2 to TRBJ2-1; D gene unclear. Trimming left V 4 bases short and J 1 base short, with 11 bases between. The CDR3 length is 15 residues. Germline V gene data show CDR1 as WSHSY and CDR2 as SAAADI. CDR3 coding DNA: TGCGCCAGCAGTGGATGGCCAGAGTCCTACAATGAGCAGTTCTTC. This gives the protein CASSGWPESYNEQFF.